This T cell receptor beta chain stems from a study of blood T cell repertoires in COVID-19. Points on this clone: The sample holds other DNA sequences that translate to the same CDR3.

Repertoires were generated with immunoSEQ multiplex PCR, while TCRdb's copy carries only in-frame clones and drops some. Of 250,000 or so clones in the sample, about nine tenths were seen once. This sequence originates from a woman in her forties who had recovered from COVID-19. Material for sequencing was peripheral blood.

The CDR3 nucleotides read TGTGCCAGCAGTTTCAATAGCAATCAGCCCCAGCATTTT. This codes for CASSFNSNQPQHF. The chain joins TRBV12-3 or TRBV12-4 to TRBJ1-5; D is uncertain. Trimming left V 3 bases short and J 0 bases short, with 3 bases between. The CDR3 loop spans 13 amino acids.